This is a list of T cell receptor beta chains from one sample in a study of PD-L1 blockade in urothelial cancer. Profiling relied on immunoSEQ multiplex PCR, and the TCRdb table lists in-frame clones only, not all of them. The sample holds approximately 48,000 clones, around 85% seen once. This specimen consisted of PBMCs, obtained around atezolizumab (anti-PD-L1) treatment. Source of these receptors: a man in his 60s with urothelial cancer. Each CDR3 is given with its conserved first and last residue. A D gene is named only where the DNA matches it firmly. Expanded clones get a size class; other rows say once, few or many, or leave the size out.

d_gene: NA; j_gene: TRBJ2-5; v_gene: TRBV7-2; abundance: NA; CDR3nt: TGTGCCAGCAGCTTAGTCTCTAGGCAAGAGACCCAGTACTTC; CDR3aa: CASSLVSRQETQYF
d_gene: NA; j_gene: TRBJ2-7; v_gene: TRBV7-2; abundance: NA; CDR3nt: TGTGCCAGCAGCGGAGGGAGTTTTTACGAGCAGTACTTC; CDR3aa: CASSGGSFYEQYF
d_gene: TRBD1; j_gene: TRBJ1-2; v_gene: TRBV13; abundance: NA; CDR3nt: TGTGCCAGCAGCCCCGGGACAGACCTCCGACTGGGTGGCTACACCTTC; CDR3aa: CASSPGTDLRLGGYTF
d_gene: NA; j_gene: TRBJ2-1; v_gene: TRBV19; abundance: NA; CDR3nt: TGTGCCAGTGCCGGGACATCCCGCGGCAATGAGCAGTTCTTC; CDR3aa: CASAGTSRGNEQFF
d_gene: NA; j_gene: TRBJ2-5; v_gene: TRBV6-6; abundance: NA; CDR3nt: TGTGCCAGCAGGAGGGGGGGCGGACAAGAGACCCAGTACTTC; CDR3aa: CASRRGGGQETQYF
d_gene: TRBD1; j_gene: TRBJ1-3; v_gene: TRBV9; abundance: NA; CDR3nt: TGTGCCAGCAGCGGATGGGACAGACCTGGAAACACCATATATTTT; CDR3aa: CASSGWDRPGNTIYF
d_gene: NA; j_gene: TRBJ1-2; v_gene: TRBV11-3; abundance: NA; CDR3nt: TGTGCCAGCAGCTTACAGGAAAACTATGGCTACACCTTC; CDR3aa: CASSLQENYGYTF
d_gene: TRBD1; j_gene: TRBJ1-1; v_gene: TRBV6-1; abundance: NA; CDR3nt: TGTGCCAGCAGCGTCTCTTTGACAGGGACTGAAGCTTTCTTT; CDR3aa: CASSVSLTGTEAFF
d_gene: TRBD2; j_gene: TRBJ2-3; v_gene: TRBV7-3; abundance: NA; CDR3nt: TGTGCCAGCAGCTTAATGGAGGGAGGGCCGGCAGATACGCAGTATTTT; CDR3aa: CASSLMEGGPADTQYF
d_gene: NA; j_gene: TRBJ1-1; v_gene: TRBV15; abundance: once; CDR3nt: TGTGCCACCAGCAGGACCAGGACGGAGGGAAATGAAGCTTTCTTT; CDR3aa: CATSRTRTEGNEAFF
d_gene: NA; j_gene: TRBJ1-5; v_gene: TRBV2; abundance: NA; CDR3nt: TGTGCCAGCAGATTGAACGGAACGGGCCAGGGGTTTCTCAATCAGCCCCAGCATTTT; CDR3aa: CASRLNGTGQGFLNQPQHF
d_gene: TRBD2; j_gene: TRBJ2-3; v_gene: TRBV7-3; abundance: NA; CDR3nt: TGTGCCAGCAGCCTCGGACTAGCGGGCATCTCAGATACGCAGTATTTT; CDR3aa: CASSLGLAGISDTQYF
d_gene: TRBD1; j_gene: TRBJ2-4; v_gene: TRBV11-3; abundance: NA; CDR3nt: TGTGCCAGCAGCTCCCAGGACAGGGACGGCAAAAACATTCAGTACTTC; CDR3aa: CASSSQDRDGKNIQYF
d_gene: TRBD2; j_gene: TRBJ2-3; v_gene: TRBV19; abundance: few; CDR3nt: TGTGCCAGTAGACAAGCGGGACTAAGAGATACAGATACGCAGTATTTT; CDR3aa: CASRQAGLRDTDTQYF
d_gene: NA; j_gene: TRBJ2-6; v_gene: TRBV5-1; abundance: NA; CDR3nt: TGCGCCAGCAGCTCGGAGGGGCTCCTAGCTGGGGCCAACGTCCTGACTTTC; CDR3aa: CASSSEGLLAGANVLTF
d_gene: NA; j_gene: TRBJ1-1; v_gene: TRBV19; abundance: NA; CDR3nt: TGTGCCAGCCGTTTCGGGGGCACTGAAGCTTTCTTT; CDR3aa: CASRFGGTEAFF
d_gene: TRBD1; j_gene: TRBJ2-7; v_gene: TRBV30; abundance: NA; CDR3nt: TGTGCCTGGAGTCCACTTGGGACAGGGAATATGTACGAGCAGTACTTC; CDR3aa: CAWSPLGTGNMYEQYF
d_gene: TRBD2; j_gene: TRBJ2-1; v_gene: TRBV7-9; abundance: NA; CDR3nt: TGTGCCAGCAGCTTGCTTTATAGCGGGATCAGCTCCTACAATGAGCAGTTCTTC; CDR3aa: CASSLLYSGISSYNEQFF
d_gene: NA; j_gene: TRBJ1-1; v_gene: TRBV12-5; abundance: few; CDR3nt: TGTGCTAGTGGTATACGGACAGAAGCTTTCTTT; CDR3aa: CASGIRTEAFF
d_gene: NA; j_gene: TRBJ2-1; v_gene: TRBV6-5; abundance: few; CDR3nt: TGTGCCAGCAGTACTTCCTACAATGAGCAGTTCTTC; CDR3aa: CASSTSYNEQFF
d_gene: NA; j_gene: TRBJ1-5; v_gene: TRBV10-2; abundance: NA; CDR3nt: TGCGCCAGCAGTGACCTACGAGGCAATCAGCCCCAGCATTTT; CDR3aa: CASSDLRGNQPQHF
d_gene: NA; j_gene: TRBJ2-7; v_gene: TRBV6-5; abundance: NA; CDR3nt: TGTGCCAGCAGTCTATCGACATTTTCGCCCTACGAGCAGTACTTC; CDR3aa: CASSLSTFSPYEQYF
d_gene: TRBD2; j_gene: TRBJ2-5; v_gene: TRBV10-3; abundance: NA; CDR3nt: TGTGCCATCAGTGAGGGAGCGGGGGGTGGGACCCAGTACTTC; CDR3aa: CAISEGAGGGTQYF
d_gene: TRBD2; j_gene: TRBJ2-5; v_gene: TRBV4-1; abundance: NA; CDR3nt: TGCGCCAGCAGCCAAGACTTCCTAGCGGGGTCAGGGACCCAGTACTTC; CDR3aa: CASSQDFLAGSGTQYF
d_gene: NA; j_gene: TRBJ2-3; v_gene: TRBV4-1; abundance: once; CDR3nt: TGCGCCAGCAGCCAAGATCTACTTGGTACGCAGTATTTT; CDR3aa: CASSQDLLGTQYF
d_gene: TRBD1; j_gene: TRBJ1-3; v_gene: TRBV7-9; abundance: NA; CDR3nt: TGTGCCAGCAGCAGAGGCGGGACAGGGGACCCTAACCGAGGAAACACCATATATTTT; CDR3aa: CASSRGGTGDPNRGNTIYF
d_gene: NA; j_gene: TRBJ2-7; v_gene: TRBV2; abundance: NA; CDR3nt: TGTGCCTCCCGGGGTCCGGGGGACGAGCAGTACTTC; CDR3aa: CASRGPGDEQYF
d_gene: NA; j_gene: TRBJ1-2; v_gene: TRBV9; abundance: NA; CDR3nt: TGTGCCAGCAGCGGCGGGGGCGAAGCCCTCTATGGCTACACCTTC; CDR3aa: CASSGGGEALYGYTF
d_gene: TRBD1; j_gene: TRBJ2-1; v_gene: TRBV7-9; abundance: NA; CDR3nt: TGTGCCAGCAGCTTAGCCCTGACAGGGCCCAATGAGCAGTTCTTC; CDR3aa: CASSLALTGPNEQFF
d_gene: NA; j_gene: TRBJ2-1; v_gene: TRBV27; abundance: NA; CDR3nt: TGTGCCAGCAGTTTAAAGCGGGTGACGCCTTACAATGAGCAGTTCTTC; CDR3aa: CASSLKRVTPYNEQFF
d_gene: NA; j_gene: TRBJ1-4; v_gene: TRBV19; abundance: NA; CDR3nt: TGTGCCAGTAGTATTACGGGACTCGGTAATGAAAAACTGTTTTTT; CDR3aa: CASSITGLGNEKLFF
d_gene: TRBD2; j_gene: TRBJ2-1; v_gene: TRBV4-2; abundance: NA; CDR3nt: TGTGCCAGCAGCCAAGAAGACAGAGAGGTTCGGCTAGCGGGGGGGGAGGGGAGCGACAATGAGCAGTTCTTC; CDR3aa: CASSQEDREVRLAGGEGSDNEQFF
d_gene: NA; j_gene: TRBJ1-2; v_gene: TRBV2; abundance: few; CDR3nt: TGTGCCAGCAGTGTGACAGGACCCTATGGCTACACCTTC; CDR3aa: CASSVTGPYGYTF
d_gene: NA; j_gene: TRBJ1-3; v_gene: TRBV11-3; abundance: NA; CDR3nt: TGTGCCAGCAGCACCCGACATGCGAACTCTGGAAACACCATATATTTT; CDR3aa: CASSTRHANSGNTIYF
d_gene: TRBD2; j_gene: TRBJ2-5; v_gene: TRBV7-9; abundance: NA; CDR3nt: TGTGCCAGCAGTAAGGGGAGCGGGGGCCGAGAGACCCAGTACTTC; CDR3aa: CASSKGSGGRETQYF
d_gene: NA; j_gene: TRBJ2-1; v_gene: TRBV19; abundance: few; CDR3nt: TGTGCCAGTAGTATAAAGACAGAATACAATGAGCAGTTCTTC; CDR3aa: CASSIKTEYNEQFF
d_gene: NA; j_gene: TRBJ1-3; v_gene: TRBV7-9; abundance: once; CDR3nt: TGTGCCAGCAGCTCCGCAGGGGCCGGAAACACCATATATTTT; CDR3aa: CASSSAGAGNTIYF
d_gene: NA; j_gene: TRBJ1-2; v_gene: TRBV19; abundance: NA; CDR3nt: TGTGCCAGTAGTATAGGAGGCGGCTATGGCTACACCTTC; CDR3aa: CASSIGGGYGYTF
d_gene: NA; j_gene: TRBJ2-2; v_gene: TRBV5-1; abundance: once; CDR3nt: TGCGCCAGCAGCTTGGAGGCAGGGCGGAGCACCGGGGAGCTGTTTTTT; CDR3aa: CASSLEAGRSTGELFF
d_gene: TRBD1; j_gene: TRBJ2-7; v_gene: TRBV7-8; abundance: few; CDR3nt: TGTGCCAGCAGCTTGACAGGGGTCGGGCAGTACTTC; CDR3aa: CASSLTGVGQYF
d_gene: NA; j_gene: TRBJ1-2; v_gene: TRBV29-1; abundance: NA; CDR3nt: TGCAGCGTTGGTGGGCTGGACTATGGCTACACCTTC; CDR3aa: CSVGGLDYGYTF
d_gene: TRBD1; j_gene: TRBJ2-1; v_gene: TRBV4-1; abundance: NA; CDR3nt: TGCGCCAGCAGCCAAGAACGGACAGGGGGTTGGAATGAGCAGTTCTTC; CDR3aa: CASSQERTGGWNEQFF
d_gene: TRBD2; j_gene: TRBJ2-1; v_gene: TRBV25-1; abundance: NA; CDR3nt: TGTGCCAGCAGTGTCGCGGGAGCCGGGGCGTTGGGTGAGCAGTTCTTC; CDR3aa: CASSVAGAGALGEQFF
d_gene: TRBD1; j_gene: TRBJ2-3; v_gene: TRBV5-1; abundance: NA; CDR3nt: TGCGCCAGCTTGGGCGGGACAGGGGGCATAGATACGCAGTATTTT; CDR3aa: CASLGGTGGIDTQYF
d_gene: TRBD1; j_gene: TRBJ1-2; v_gene: TRBV30; abundance: NA; CDR3nt: TGTGCCTGGAACGACCCCGGGACAGGGGATGGCTACACCTTC; CDR3aa: CAWNDPGTGDGYTF
d_gene: NA; j_gene: TRBJ2-1; v_gene: TRBV4-2; abundance: NA; CDR3nt: TGTGCCAGCAGCCAGGAGGCCACCTCCGTGCTCAATGAGCAGTTCTTC; CDR3aa: CASSQEATSVLNEQFF